The TCR beta chain under discussion was sequenced for a study of CD8+ T cells in alopecia areata. Whole-study context: Skin was taken from roughly 6-13-month-old C3H/HeJ graft donors that had spontaneous alopecia and grafted onto approximately 7-10-week-old female C3H/HeJ mice. Study observations and caveats: Higher clonality was seen in lesional scalp than in normal scalp, especially in alopecia totalis/universalis. Between patients, shared TCR sequences were less clear than in mice. This was possibly due in part to HLA diversity in the patient population.

There are 13 residues in the CDR3. V lost 5 bases and J lost 4, with 12 bases in between. Germline V lookup: CDR1 NSHNY, CDR2 SYGAGN. CD4, CD8alpha, NKG2D, NKG2ACE and other markers guided sorting of pooled cutaneous lymph node cells. RNA was extracted and reverse transcribed into cDNA as the sequencing template. Assay used: immunoSEQ multiplex PCR; TCRdb lists only in-frame clones, some missing. The data show over 250,000 clones, with none appearing a single time. On this clone itself: What it binds is unknown. Mouse germline and gene names are used. Sequencing ends 4 residues short of the CDR3 end; the germline J gene provides the rest.

This sequence was found in a C3H/HeJ mouse with alopecia areata. The strain bears MHC haplotype H2-k. Source material: CD4+ T cells sorted from a lymph node. The chain has TRBV13-1 and TRBJ1-2; D is perhaps TRBD1 (6 bases). The sequenced CDR3 bases are TGTGCCAGCAGCCAGGGGTTCGGCTCC. This sequence encodes CASSQGFGS. The whole CDR3 reads CASSQGFGSDYTF.